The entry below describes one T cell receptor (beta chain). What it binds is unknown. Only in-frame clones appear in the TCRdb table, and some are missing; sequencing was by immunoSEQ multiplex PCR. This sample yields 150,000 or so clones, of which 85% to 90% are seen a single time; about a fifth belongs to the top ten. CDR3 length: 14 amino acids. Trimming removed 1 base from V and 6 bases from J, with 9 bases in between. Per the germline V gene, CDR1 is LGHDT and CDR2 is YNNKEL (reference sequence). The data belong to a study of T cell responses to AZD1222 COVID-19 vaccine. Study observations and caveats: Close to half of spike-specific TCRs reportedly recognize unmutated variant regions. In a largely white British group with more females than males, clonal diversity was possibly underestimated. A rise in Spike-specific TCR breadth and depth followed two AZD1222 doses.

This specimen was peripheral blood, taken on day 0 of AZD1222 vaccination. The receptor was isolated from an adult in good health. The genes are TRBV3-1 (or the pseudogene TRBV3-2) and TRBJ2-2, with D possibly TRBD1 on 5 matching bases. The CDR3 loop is CASSQGVGAGELFF. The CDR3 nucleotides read TGTGCCAGCAGCCAAGGGGTAGGGGCCGGGGAGCTGTTTTTT.